This is a list of T cell receptor beta chains from one sample in a study of radiation and T cells in renal cell carcinoma. Repertoires were generated with immunoSEQ multiplex PCR, while TCRdb's copy carries only in-frame clones and drops some. The top ten clones hold roughly 6% of a sample with approximately 85,000 clones, about nine tenths of them seen once. Sequenced material: blood, taken from a patient whose treatment included radiotherapy and nephrectomy. All receptors derive from a woman in her 70s with renal cell carcinoma. Both conserved end residues are part of each CDR3. A D gene is named only where the DNA matches it firmly. Only part of the rows carry a size: once, few, many, or a class if the clone is expanded.

cdr3_length j_call d_call v_call clone_size cdr3_aa cdr3_nt
15 TRBJ1-2 TRBD1 TRBV2 NA CASKLDRGGNYGYTF TGTGCCAGCAAGCTCGACAGGGGCGGGAACTATGGCTACACCTTC
14 TRBJ1-5 NA TRBV18 NA CASSPLFGAQPQHF TGTGCCAGCTCACCACTATTCGGTGCTCAGCCCCAGCATTTT
13 TRBJ1-1 NA TRBV6-6 NA CASSYKRNTEAFF TGTGCCAGCAGTTACAAGCGGAACACTGAAGCTTTCTTT
14 TRBJ1-6 NA TRBV19 NA CASSMRPVNSPLHF TGTGCCAGTAGTATGAGGCCGGTTAATTCACCCCTCCACTTT
14 TRBJ2-7 NA TRBV28 NA CASSLQGGSREQYF TGTGCCAGCAGTTTGCAGGGGGGGTCTCGCGAGCAGTACTTC
14 TRBJ1-1 NA TRBV5-1 NA CASSFWTVNTEAFF TGCGCCAGCAGCTTCTGGACAGTGAACACTGAAGCTTTCTTT
14 TRBJ1-1 TRBD1 TRBV5-5 NA CASSLQGDFTEAFF TGTGCCAGCAGCTTACAGGGGGATTTTACTGAAGCTTTCTTT
15 TRBJ1-6 NA TRBV11-2 NA CASSFVGSTNSPLHF TGTGCCAGCAGCTTTGTAGGGTCTACTAATTCACCCCTCCACTTT
14 TRBJ2-7 NA TRBV19 NA CASSPHRGAYEQYF TGTGCCAGTAGTCCGCACCGGGGCGCCTACGAGCAGTACTTC
13 TRBJ1-6 NA TRBV19 NA CASSIIGRSPLHF TGTGCCAGTAGTATAATTGGACGTTCACCCCTCCACTTT
14 TRBJ1-2 NA TRBV2 NA CASSEVAGVVGYTF TGTGCCAGCAGTGAAGTGGCAGGTGTCGTAGGCTACACCTTC
14 TRBJ1-1 NA TRBV11-2 NA CASSFGTPVTEAFF TGTGCCAGCAGCTTCGGGACCCCCGTTACTGAAGCTTTCTTT
16 TRBJ2-7 NA TRBV15 once CATSSLKSSVGYEQYF TGTGCCACCAGCAGCCTAAAGTCGAGTGTCGGCTACGAGCAGTACTTC
15 TRBJ2-3 NA TRBV11-1 NA CASSLEERSTDTQYF TGTGCCAGCAGCTTAGAAGAGCGCTCCACAGATACGCAGTATTTT
14 TRBJ2-5 TRBD1 TRBV11-2 NA CASSSTGFLETQYF TGTGCCAGCAGCTCGACAGGGTTTCTCGAGACCCAGTACTTC